A single sample gave rise to the 12 T cell receptor beta chains below, sequenced in a study of monozygotic twins with inflammatory bowel disease. No DNA is given; TCRdb re-called the 5' RACE reads and lists each CDR3 protein once. This specimen shows about 450,000 distinct CDR3 sequences; the ten leading clones hold roughly 2.2%. The sample was blood. These receptors were collected from a human donor with ulcerative colitis or Crohn's disease, or a healthy co-twin of an affected twin (not recorded which).

This sequence joins TRBV5-5 and TRBJ2-5; TCRdb names TRBD2, which stays unverified in the absence of DNA. Germline loops: CDR1 SGHKS, CDR2 YYEKEE (reference sequence). The CDR3 has 15 residues. This CDR3 is CASSLFSGRLETQYF.

CDR3 residues: CANLRGGYEQYF. This sequence joins TRBV21-1 and TRBJ2-7; the TRBD1 assignment by TCRdb is unverifiable without DNA. TRBV21-1 is a pseudogene locus. This CDR3 is 12 amino acids long.

The genes are TRBV14 and TRBJ2-1; no DNA is available, so the TRBD2 call from TCRdb remains unchecked. CDR3 length equals 14 residues. Per germline, CDR1 SGHDN and CDR2 FVKESK. Here the CDR3 reads CASSPTSRRSEQFF. Complete variable domain (other parts from reference TRBV14 and TRBJ2-1): EAGVTQFPSHSVIEKGQTVTLRCDPISGHDNLYWYRRVMGKEIKFLLHFVKESKQDESGMPNNRFLAERTGGTYSTLKVQPAELEDSGVYFCASSPTSRRSEQFFGPGTRLTVL.

This rearrangement joins TRBV29-1 to TRBJ2-7; checking the TCRdb D call of TRBD2 is not possible without DNA. The CDR3 runs to 11 residues. Germline V gives CDR1 SQVTM, CDR2 ANQGSEA. This CDR3 is CSFTSGVGVYF.

The chain uses TRBV7-2 and TRBJ2-3. Germline CDR1 SGHTA, CDR2 FQGNSA. CDR3 length equals 13 residues. This chain's CDR3 is CASSSRKTDTQYF.

The chain's CDR3 is CASRPEREYSNEQFF. The genes are TRBV6-2 or TRBV6-3 and TRBJ2-1; the D call of TRBD2 rests on TCRdb alone, since no DNA is present to check it. Germline values: CDR1 MNHEY, CDR2 SVGEGT. The CDR3 length is 15 residues.

CDR3 protein: CSVEGLADNEQFF. The gene calls are TRBV29-1 and TRBJ2-1; TCRdb's D call, TRBD2, is unchecked because there is no DNA. Germline V lookup: CDR1 SQVTM, CDR2 ANQGSEA. The CDR3 totals 13 residues.

This chain connects TRBV5-1 to TRBJ2-7; TCRdb's D call of TRBD1 is untestable without DNA. Germline V gene sequence: CDR1 SGHRS, CDR2 YFSETQ. CDR3 size: 15 residues. CDR3 amino acids: CASSLSQGGDYEQYF.

The chain recombines TRBV20-1 with TRBJ2-3. The germline V gene has CDR1 DFQATT and CDR2 SNEGSKA (reference sequence). This CDR3 comprises 15 residues. This CDR3 reads CSARDSSVGTDTQYF.

CDR3 loop: CASSWTGTGSSYNSPLHF. V usage is TRBV5-1 and J usage is TRBJ1-6; TCRdb selects TRBD1, and the lack of DNA leaves this call unchecked. Germline loops: CDR1 SGHRS, CDR2 YFSETQ. The CDR3 contains 18 residues.

The chain joins TRBV19 to TRBJ1-4. There are 14 residues in the CDR3. Germline V gene sequence: CDR1 LNHDA, CDR2 SQIVND (reference sequence). Here the CDR3 reads CAVGVGPTNEKLFF.

The chain carries TRBV6-6 and TRBJ1-2. This CDR3 spans 12 amino acids. Germline V gene lookup returns CDR1 MNHNY and CDR2 SVGAGI (reference sequence). Here the CDR3 reads CASSSGPYGYTF.